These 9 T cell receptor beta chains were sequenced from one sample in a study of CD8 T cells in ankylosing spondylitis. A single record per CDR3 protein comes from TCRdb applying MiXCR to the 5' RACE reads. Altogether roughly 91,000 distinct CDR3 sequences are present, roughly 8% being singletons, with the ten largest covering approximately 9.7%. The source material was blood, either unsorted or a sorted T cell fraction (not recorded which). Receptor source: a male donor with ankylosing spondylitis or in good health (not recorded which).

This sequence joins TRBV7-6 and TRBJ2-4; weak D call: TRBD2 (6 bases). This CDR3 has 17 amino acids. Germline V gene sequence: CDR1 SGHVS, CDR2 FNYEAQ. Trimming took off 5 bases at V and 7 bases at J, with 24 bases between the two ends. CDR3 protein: CASSPGGGDLSRNIQYF. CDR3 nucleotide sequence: TGTGCCAGCAGCCCCGGAGGAGGGGACCTATCGAGGAACATTCAGTACTTC.

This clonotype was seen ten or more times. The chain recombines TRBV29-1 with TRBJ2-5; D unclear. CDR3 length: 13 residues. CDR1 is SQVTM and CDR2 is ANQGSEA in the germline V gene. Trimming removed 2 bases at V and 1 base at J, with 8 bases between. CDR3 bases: TGCAGCGTTGAAATCCGGGCCCAAGAGACCCAGTACTTC. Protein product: CSVEIRAQETQYF. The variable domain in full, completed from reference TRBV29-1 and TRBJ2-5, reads SAVISQKPSRDICQRGTSLTIQCQVDSQVTMMFWYRQQPGQSLTLIATANQGSEATYESGFVIDKFPISRPNLTFSTLTVSNMSPEDSSIYLCSVEIRAQETQYFGPGTRLLVL.

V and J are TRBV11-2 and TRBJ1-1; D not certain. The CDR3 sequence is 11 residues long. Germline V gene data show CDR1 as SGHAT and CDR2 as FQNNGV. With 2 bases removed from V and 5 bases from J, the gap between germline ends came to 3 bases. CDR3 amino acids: CASSLRTEAFF. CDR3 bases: TGTGCCAGCAGCTTAAGGACTGAAGCTTTCTTT.

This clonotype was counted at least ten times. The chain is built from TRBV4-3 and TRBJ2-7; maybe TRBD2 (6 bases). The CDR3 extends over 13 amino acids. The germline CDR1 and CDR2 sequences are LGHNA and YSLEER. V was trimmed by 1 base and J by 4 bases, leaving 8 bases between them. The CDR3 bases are TGCGCCAGCAGCCAAGTACGGGGGTACGAGCAGTACTTC. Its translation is CASSQVRGYEQYF.

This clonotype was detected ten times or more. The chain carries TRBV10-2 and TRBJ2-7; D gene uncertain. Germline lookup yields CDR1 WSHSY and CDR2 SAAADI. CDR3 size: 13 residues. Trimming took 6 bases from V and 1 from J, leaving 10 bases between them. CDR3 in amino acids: CASSNSRSYEQYF. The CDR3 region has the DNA TGCGCCAGCAGCAACTCGAGGTCCTACGAGCAGTACTTC.

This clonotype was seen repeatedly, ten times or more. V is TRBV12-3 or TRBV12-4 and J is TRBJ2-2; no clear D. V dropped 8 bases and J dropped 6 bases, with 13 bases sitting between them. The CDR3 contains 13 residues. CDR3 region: CASVVGIPGELFF. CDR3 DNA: TGTGCCAGCGTCGTAGGGATCCCCGGGGAGCTGTTTTTT.

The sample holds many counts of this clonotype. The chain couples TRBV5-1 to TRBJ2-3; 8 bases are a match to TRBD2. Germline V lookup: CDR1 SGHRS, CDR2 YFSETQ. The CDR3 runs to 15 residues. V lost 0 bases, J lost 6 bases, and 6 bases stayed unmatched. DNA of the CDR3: TGCGCCAGCAGCTTGGTTCTTAGCGGGATTGATACGCAGTATTTT. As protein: CASSLVLSGIDTQYF. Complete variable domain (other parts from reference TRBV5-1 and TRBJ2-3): KAGVTQTPRYLIKTRGQQVTLSCSPISGHRSVSWYQQTPGQGLQFLFEYFSETQRNKGNFPGRFSGRQFSNSRSEMNVSTLELGDSALYLCASSLVLSGIDTQYFGPGTRLTVL.

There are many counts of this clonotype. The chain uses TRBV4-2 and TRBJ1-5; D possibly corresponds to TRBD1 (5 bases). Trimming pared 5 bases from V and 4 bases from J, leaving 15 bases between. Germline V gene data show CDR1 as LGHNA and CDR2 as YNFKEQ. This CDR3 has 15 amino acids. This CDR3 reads CASSDPGVLNQPQHF. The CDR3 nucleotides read TGTGCCAGCAGCGACCCGGGGGTCCTAAATCAGCCCCAGCATTTT.

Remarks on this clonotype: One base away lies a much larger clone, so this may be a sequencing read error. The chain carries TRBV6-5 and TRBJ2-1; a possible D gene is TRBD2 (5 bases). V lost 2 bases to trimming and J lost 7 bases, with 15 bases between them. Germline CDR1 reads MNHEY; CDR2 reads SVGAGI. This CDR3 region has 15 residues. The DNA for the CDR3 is TGTGCCAGCAGTTACCCACTCACGCCGGGGAATGAGCAGTTCTTC. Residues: CASSYPLTPGNEQFF.